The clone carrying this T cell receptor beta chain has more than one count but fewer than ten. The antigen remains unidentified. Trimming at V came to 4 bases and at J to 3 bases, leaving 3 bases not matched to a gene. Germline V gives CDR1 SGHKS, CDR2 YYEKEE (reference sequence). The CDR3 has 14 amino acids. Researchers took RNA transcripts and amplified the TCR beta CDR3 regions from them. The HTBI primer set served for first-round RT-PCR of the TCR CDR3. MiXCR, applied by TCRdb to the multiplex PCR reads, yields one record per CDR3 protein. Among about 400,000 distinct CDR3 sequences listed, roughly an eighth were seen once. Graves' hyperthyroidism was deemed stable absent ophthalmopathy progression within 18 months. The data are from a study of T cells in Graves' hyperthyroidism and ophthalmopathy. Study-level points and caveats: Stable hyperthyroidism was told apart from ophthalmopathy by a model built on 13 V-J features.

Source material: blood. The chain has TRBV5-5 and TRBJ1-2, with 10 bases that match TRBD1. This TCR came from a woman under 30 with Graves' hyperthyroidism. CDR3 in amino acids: CASSPTGGDYGYTF. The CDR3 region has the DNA TGTGCCAGCAGCCCGACAGGGGGCGACTATGGCTACACCTTC.